This TCR beta chain is from a study of T cell responses to AZD1222 COVID-19 vaccine. Findings and limits, study-wide: Clonal diversity was possibly underestimated, and the donors were mostly white British, with more females.

TCRdb keeps only in-frame clones here, not all; method: immunoSEQ multiplex PCR. Of more than 140,000 clones in the sample, 89% were seen once. Germline V gene sequence: CDR1 GTSNPN, CDR2 SVGIG (reference sequence). The CDR3 runs 16 residues. The V and J ends lost 2 bases and 2 bases, in that order; junction bases with no gene match: 6. Worth noting for this clone: Its antigen is currently unknown.

Material: peripheral blood, obtained on day 0 of AZD1222 vaccination. The receptor's source is an adult in good health. V gene TRBV30 combines with J gene TRBJ2-3, with TRBD1 matching over 11 bases. The CDR3 DNA follows: TGTGCCTGGAGTAACTGGGGACAGGGGGTCACAGATACGCAGTATTTT. It yields the protein CAWSNWGQGVTDTQYF.